A selection of T cell receptor beta chains follows, all from one sample in a study of CD8+ T cells in alopecia areata. The assay was immunoSEQ multiplex PCR, and TCRdb's table has in-frame clones only and misses some. The sample carries 200,000 or so clones, roughly 64% recorded once. This specimen was CD4+ T cells sorted from blood, taken at week 24, from a patient treated with tofacitinib. These receptor sequences come from a human donor with alopecia areata. CDR3s include the opening cysteine and the closing phenylalanine or tryptophan. Fields, in order: J gene, D gene, clone size, V gene, CDR3 protein, CDR3 DNA. The D gene is left open where the match is weak. Size is omitted from some rows. Given values are once, few, many or a class for expanded clones.

>TRBJ2-7|TRBD1|-|TRBV20-1
CSARDRGYQYF
TGCAGTGCACGGGACAGGGGGTACCAGTACTTC
>TRBJ1-2|-|few|TRBV29-1
CSVDGNTNYGYTF
TGCAGCGTTGATGGCAATACTAACTATGGCTACACCTTC
>TRBJ1-3|-|-|TRBV30
CAWSSGNTIYF
TGTGCCTGGAGTTCCGGAAACACCATATATTTT
>TRBJ1-5|-|-|TRBV27
CASSTGRGAAEHF
TGTGCCAGCTCCACAGGGAGAGGGGCTGCGGAGCATTTT
>TRBJ1-2|-|-|TRBV7-9
CASSLGISGGTNYGYTF
TGTGCCAGCAGCTTAGGGATCTCCGGGGGCACGAACTATGGCTACACCTTC
>TRBJ2-3|TRBD2|-|TRBV7-2
CASSLLAGGSDTQYF
TGTGCCAGCAGCTTATTGGCGGGGGGATCAGATACGCAGTATTTT
>TRBJ1-2|TRBD1|few|TRBV5-1
CASRTTGRYGYTF
TGCGCCAGCAGGACGACAGGGCGGTATGGCTACACCTTC
>TRBJ2-3|-|few|TRBV14
CASSQVEGEFTDTQYF
TGTGCCAGCAGCCAAGTGGAGGGGGAGTTCACAGATACGCAGTATTTT
>TRBJ2-5|TRBD2|-|TRBV7-2
CASSLGPSGIGETQYF
TGTGCCAGCAGCTTAGGTCCTAGCGGGATAGGGGAGACCCAGTACTTC
>TRBJ1-1|TRBD1|once|TRBV9
CASSPETGDSGREAFF
TGTGCCAGCAGCCCCGAGACAGGGGACTCCGGTCGGGAAGCTTTCTTT
>TRBJ2-2|-|-|TRBV30
CAWRGPNTGELFF
TGTGCCTGGAGGGGGCCCAACACCGGGGAGCTGTTTTTT
>TRBJ1-1|-|few|TRBV6-5
CASRPGGTEAFF
TGTGCCAGCAGACCGGGGGGAACTGAAGCTTTCTTT
>TRBJ1-2|TRBD1|-|TRBV29-1
CSAETGRDYGYTF
TGCAGCGCCGAGACAGGGAGAGACTATGGCTACACCTTC
>TRBJ1-1|-|-|TRBV7-9
CASSPRPDRNTEAFF
TGTGCCAGCAGCCCTCGCCCGGACAGGAACACTGAAGCTTTCTTT
>TRBJ2-5|-|-|TRBV5-1
CASSVKGPQETQYF
TGCGCCAGCAGCGTCAAAGGACCTCAAGAGACCCAGTACTTC
>TRBJ2-4|-|-|TRBV7-2
CASSFTGRKNIQYF
TGTGCCAGCAGCTTTACAGGGCGTAAAAACATTCAGTACTTC
>TRBJ2-7|TRBD1|-|TRBV10-3
CAISVWDSSYEQYF
TGTGCCATCAGTGTGTGGGACAGCTCCTACGAGCAGTACTTC
>TRBJ2-5|TRBD2|-|TRBV6-1
CASRGTSGVTQYF
TGTGCCAGCAGGGGGACTAGCGGGGTGACCCAGTACTTC
>TRBJ2-1|-|-|TRBV7-9
CASSLERTLNEQFF
TGTGCCAGCAGCTTAGAAAGGACTCTCAATGAGCAGTTCTTC
>TRBJ2-4|-|-|TRBV5-6
CASSGDGEAKNIQYF
TGTGCCAGCAGCGGGGACGGGGAAGCCAAAAACATTCAGTACTTC
>TRBJ2-5|TRBD2|-|TRBV6-5
CASSYSPGGRETQYF
TGTGCCAGCAGTTACTCGCCGGGGGGGCGAGAGACCCAGTACTTC
>TRBJ2-3|-|-|TRBV29-1
CSVEKGSDTQYF
TGCAGCGTTGAAAAAGGGTCGGATACGCAGTATTTT
>TRBJ1-4|-|-|TRBV5-6
CASSSLSETAEKLFF
TGTGCCAGCAGCTCCCTGTCGGAGACGGCTGAAAAACTGTTTTTT
>TRBJ2-2|-|-|TRBV5-5
CASSFVKTGSAGELFF
TGTGCCAGCAGCTTTGTGAAAACAGGGTCGGCCGGGGAGCTGTTTTTT
>TRBJ1-2|-|few|TRBV6-5
CASSYRLQSNYGYTF
TGTGCCAGCAGTTACAGGTTACAGAGTAACTATGGCTACACCTTC
>TRBJ2-4|TRBD2|-|TRBV6-5
CASAPGGPGNIQYF
TGTGCCAGCGCCCCGGGAGGGCCGGGAAACATTCAGTACTTC
>TRBJ2-1|-|-|TRBV15
CATSREGRVEQFF
TGTGCCACCAGCAGAGAGGGACGGGTCGAGCAGTTCTTC
>TRBJ2-1|TRBD2|-|TRBV30
CAYGGGTPYNEQFF
TGTGCCTACGGGGGGGGAACCCCCTACAATGAGCAGTTCTTC
>TRBJ1-3|-|-|TRBV4-2
CASSQVGTAGNTIYF
TGTGCCAGCAGCCAAGTGGGTACAGCCGGAAACACCATATATTTT
>TRBJ2-4|-|-|TRBV20-1
CSARVGIQYF
TGCAGTGCTAGAGTGGGCATTCAGTACTTC
>TRBJ1-2|TRBD1|-|TRBV30
CALTGGNYGYTF
TGTGCCTTGACAGGGGGAAACTATGGCTACACCTTC
>TRBJ2-1|TRBD2|-|TRBV2
CASSEIASGGRNEQFF
TGTGCCAGCAGTGAAATAGCTAGCGGGGGGCGCAATGAGCAGTTCTTC
>TRBJ2-4|-|-|TRBV28
CASSLALVAGNIQYF
TGTGCCAGCAGTTTAGCTTTGGTGGCGGGGAACATTCAGTACTTC
>TRBJ2-7|TRBD1|-|TRBV5-1
CASSGQGVFEQYF
TGCGCCTCCTCTGGACAGGGAGTTTTCGAGCAGTACTTC
>TRBJ2-7|-|-|TRBV30
CAWVSTTVPLGEQYF
TGTGCCTGGGTTTCGACCACAGTTCCTCTTGGCGAGCAGTACTTC
>TRBJ1-1|-|-|TRBV30
CALYRAGETEAFF
TGTGCCTTGTACAGGGCGGGGGAAACTGAAGCTTTCTTT
>TRBJ1-2|-|-|TRBV29-1
CSAQEQNYGYTF
TGCAGCGCACAGGAGCAGAACTATGGCTACACCTTC
>TRBJ2-3|TRBD1|-|TRBV10-3
CAISDPGTGSTDTQYF
TGTGCCATCAGTGATCCCGGGACAGGGAGCACAGATACGCAGTATTTT
>TRBJ2-1|TRBD2|once|TRBV5-1
CASSSLAGSSYNEQFF
TGCGCCAGCAGCTCCTTAGCGGGCAGCTCCTACAATGAGCAGTTCTTC
>TRBJ2-1|-|-|TRBV28
CASSLMGGFSDEQFF
TGTGCCAGCAGTCTCATGGGCGGGTTCAGCGATGAGCAGTTCTTC
>TRBJ2-7|-|-|TRBV7-2
CASSLASGAGPEQYF
TGTGCCAGCAGCTTAGCGTCTGGGGCGGGCCCCGAGCAGTACTTC
>TRBJ2-3|-|-|TRBV5-1
CASSLGQSTDTQYF
TGCGCCAGCAGCTTGGGACAGAGCACAGATACGCAGTATTTT
>TRBJ2-1|TRBD2|-|TRBV4-3
CASSRGRSGRAINEQFF
TGCGCCAGCAGCCGGGGACGAAGCGGGAGGGCCATAAATGAGCAGTTCTTC
>TRBJ2-3|-|-|TRBV11-2
CASSSLSGTDTQYF
TGTGCCAGCAGCTCCTTGTCCGGCACAGATACGCAGTATTTT
>TRBJ2-1|-|-|TRBV2
CASTTTGHNEQFF
TGTGCCAGCACAACGACAGGCCACAATGAGCAGTTCTTC
>TRBJ2-1|-|-|TRBV5-6
CASSTDPRDEQFF
TGTGCCAGCAGCACGGACCCAAGGGATGAGCAGTTCTTC
>TRBJ2-3|-|-|TRBV6-5
CASSQSGTDTQYF
TGTGCCAGCAGTCAAAGTGGCACAGATACGCAGTATTTT
>TRBJ1-5|-|-|TRBV6-5
CASSERRNQPQHF
TGTGCCAGCAGTGAAAGAAGAAATCAGCCCCAGCATTTT
>TRBJ2-3|TRBD1|-|TRBV6-6
CASSHQDRLADTQYF
TGTGCCAGCAGTCACCAGGACAGGTTGGCAGATACGCAGTATTTT
>TRBJ2-3|-|-|TRBV7-9
CASSGPDTQYF
TGTGCCAGCAGTGGCCCCGATACGCAGTATTTT
>TRBJ2-1|-|-|TRBV19
CASVQYGNEQFF
TGTGCCAGTGTCCAATACGGCAATGAGCAGTTCTTC
>TRBJ2-2|-|many|TRBV7-2
CASSIKNTGELFF
TGTGCCAGCAGCATAAAGAACACCGGGGAGCTGTTTTTT
>TRBJ1-2|-|-|TRBV2
CASSAGTDYGYTF
TGTGCCAGCAGCGCCGGGACCGACTATGGCTACACCTTC
>TRBJ2-7|TRBD1|-|TRBV28
CASRAGTGFYEQYF
TGTGCCAGCAGAGCCGGGACAGGGTTTTACGAGCAGTACTTC
>TRBJ2-5|TRBD2|few|TRBV29-1
CSVTGGDSQYF
TGCAGCGTCACTGGGGGGGATTCCCAGTACTTC